This T cell receptor beta chain was sequenced during a study of blood T cell repertoires in COVID-19. Germline V lookup: CDR1 LNHNV, CDR2 YYDKDF (reference sequence). Trimming left V 3 bases short and J 1 base short, with 15 bases between. The CDR3 covers 16 residues. Clones were read by immunoSEQ multiplex PCR, and TCRdb kept only the in-frame ones, dropping some. The sample lists approximately 290,000 clones, approximately 86% occurring once. Sequencing was done on a sample of peripheral blood. This chain connects TRBV15 to TRBJ1-1, with unresolved D. The clonotype comes from a man aged 18 to 29 with active or convalescent COVID-19. In nucleotides, the CDR3 is TGTGCCACCAGCAGCTCCGGGGAGGGTAGGAACACTGAAGCTTTCTTT. Translating it yields CATSSSGEGRNTEAFF.